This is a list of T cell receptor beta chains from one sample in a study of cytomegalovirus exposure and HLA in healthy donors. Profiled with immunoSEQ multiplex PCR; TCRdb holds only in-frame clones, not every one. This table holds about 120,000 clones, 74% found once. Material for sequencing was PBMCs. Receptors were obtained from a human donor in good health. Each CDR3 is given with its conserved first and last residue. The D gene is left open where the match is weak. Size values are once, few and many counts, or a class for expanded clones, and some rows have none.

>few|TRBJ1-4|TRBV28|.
CASSLEGGVEKLFF
TGTGCCAGCAGTTTGGAAGGGGGAGTTGAAAAACTGTTTTTT
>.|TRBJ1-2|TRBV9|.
CASSVSGSGGYTF
TGTGCCAGCAGCGTCTCTGGGAGTGGCGGCTACACCTTC
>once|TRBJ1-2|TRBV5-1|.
CASSLSTDGYTF
TGCGCCAGCAGCTTATCTACTGATGGCTACACCTTC
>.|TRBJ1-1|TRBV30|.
CAWSGQQNTEAFF
TGTGCCTGGAGCGGACAGCAAAACACTGAAGCTTTCTTT
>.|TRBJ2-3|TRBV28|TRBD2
CASSPRGGTDTQYF
TGTGCCAGCAGTCCTCGGGGGGGCACAGATACGCAGTATTTT
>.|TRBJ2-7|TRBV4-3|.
CASSQATGNYEQYF
TGCGCCAGCAGCCAAGCGACGGGGAACTACGAGCAGTACTTC
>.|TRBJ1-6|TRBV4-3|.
CASSQVPRNSPLHF
TGCGCCAGCAGCCAAGTCCCCCGGAATTCACCCCTCCACTTT
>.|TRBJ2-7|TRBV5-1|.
CASSLAGSYEQYF
TGCGCCAGCAGCTTGGCGGGCTCCTACGAGCAGTACTTC
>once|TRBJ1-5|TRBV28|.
CASGGLTGINQPQHF
TGTGCCAGCGGGGGACTAACAGGAATCAATCAGCCCCAGCATTTT
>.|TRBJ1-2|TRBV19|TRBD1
CASSKRTGNGYTF
TGTGCCAGTTCTAAGAGGACAGGCAATGGCTACACCTTC
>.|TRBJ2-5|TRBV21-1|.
CASSKPGRRVLQETQYF
TGTGCCAGCAGCAAACCTGGTCGGAGGGTACTCCAAGAGACCCAGTACTTC
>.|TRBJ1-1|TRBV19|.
CASSSGLFNTEAFF
TGTGCCAGTAGTTCCGGACTTTTTAACACTGAAGCTTTCTTT
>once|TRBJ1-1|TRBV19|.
CASRRENTEAFF
TGTGCCAGTCGCAGGGAGAACACTGAAGCTTTCTTT
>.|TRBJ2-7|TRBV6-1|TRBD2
CASSEIDGKGLAGVSNEQYF
TGTGCCAGCAGTGAGATTGACGGGAAGGGACTAGCGGGAGTTTCCAACGAGCAGTACTTC
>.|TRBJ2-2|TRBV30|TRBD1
CACRGRSTGELFF
TGTGCCTGCAGGGGGCGCTCCACCGGGGAGCTGTTTTTT
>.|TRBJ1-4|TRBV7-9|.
CASSEAARTNEKLFF
TGTGCCAGCAGCGAAGCCGCGCGCACTAATGAAAAACTGTTTTTT
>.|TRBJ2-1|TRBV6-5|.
CASNVRAGYNEQFF
TGTGCCAGCAACGTACGGGCGGGGTACAATGAGCAGTTCTTC
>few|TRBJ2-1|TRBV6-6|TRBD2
CASSLSSGASKTFF
TGTGCCAGCAGTTTGTCTAGCGGGGCCAGCAAGACGTTCTTC
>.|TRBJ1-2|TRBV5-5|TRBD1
CASSKAGTDRTYGYTF
TGTGCCAGCAGCAAAGCCGGGACAGACCGAACCTATGGCTACACCTTC
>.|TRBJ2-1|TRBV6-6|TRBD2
CASRDSGGALNEQFF
TGTGCCAGCAGGGATAGCGGGGGGGCCTTGAATGAGCAGTTCTTC
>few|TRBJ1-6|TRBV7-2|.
CASSLRQALTAGNSPLHF
TGTGCCAGCAGCCTCCGACAGGCGCTTACGGCGGGTAATTCACCCCTCCACTTT
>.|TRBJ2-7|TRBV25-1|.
CASSDITGAGTYEQYF
TGTGCCAGCAGTGATATCACAGGGGCGGGGACCTACGAGCAGTACTTC
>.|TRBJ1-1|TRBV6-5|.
CASSPTAYTEAFF
TGTGCCAGCAGTCCTACAGCCTACACTGAAGCTTTCTTT
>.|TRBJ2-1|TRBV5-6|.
CASTLPSEDNEQFF
TGTGCCAGCACCCTCCCTTCCGAGGACAATGAGCAGTTCTTC
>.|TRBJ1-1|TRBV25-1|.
CASYVRDEAFF
TGTGCCAGCTATGTTCGGGATGAAGCTTTCTTT
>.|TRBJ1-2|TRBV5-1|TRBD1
CASSSGQVDGYTF
TGCGCCAGCAGCTCGGGACAGGTGGATGGCTACACCTTC
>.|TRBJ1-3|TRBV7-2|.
CASSWKASGNTIYF
TGTGCCAGCAGCTGGAAAGCGTCTGGAAACACCATATATTTT
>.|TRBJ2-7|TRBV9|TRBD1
CASSALADRGREQYF
TGTGCCAGCAGCGCGCTGGCGGACAGGGGGCGCGAGCAGTACTTC
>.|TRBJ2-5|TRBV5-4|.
CASSWGRGQETQYF
TGTGCCAGCAGCTGGGGTCGGGGCCAAGAGACCCAGTACTTC
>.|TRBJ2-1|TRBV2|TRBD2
CAFKRGDYRGNEQFF
TGTGCCTTTAAGCGGGGGGACTATAGGGGGAATGAGCAGTTCTTC
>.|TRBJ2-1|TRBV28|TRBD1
CASSPQDRAALNEQFF
TGTGCCAGCAGTCCACAGGACAGGGCCGCCCTCAATGAGCAGTTCTTC
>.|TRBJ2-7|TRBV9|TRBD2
CASSPTGGLANEQYF
TGTGCCAGCAGCCCCACTGGGGGACTAGCAAACGAGCAGTACTTC
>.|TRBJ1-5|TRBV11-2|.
CASSLGQFNQPQHF
TGTGCCAGCAGCTTAGGACAGTTTAATCAGCCCCAGCATTTT
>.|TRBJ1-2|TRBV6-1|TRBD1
CASSAGRGVGGYTF
TGTGCCAGCAGTGCCGGCAGGGGGGTCGGGGGCTACACCTTC
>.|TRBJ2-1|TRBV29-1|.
CSVVKGYSNEQFF
TGCAGCGTTGTAAAGGGGTATAGCAATGAGCAGTTCTTC
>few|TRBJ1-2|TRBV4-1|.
CASSQGRDANGYTF
TGCGCCAGCAGCCAAGGCAGGGATGCAAATGGCTACACCTTC
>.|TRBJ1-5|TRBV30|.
CAWSVGGHSNQPQHF
TGTGCCTGGAGTGTGGGGGGGCATAGCAATCAGCCCCAGCATTTT
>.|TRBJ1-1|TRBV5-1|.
CASSPGVINTEAFF
TGCGCCAGCAGTCCCGGGGTAATAAACACTGAAGCTTTCTTT
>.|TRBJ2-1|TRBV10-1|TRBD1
CASSDRGQGAYNEQFF
TGCGCCAGCAGTGATCGTGGACAGGGGGCCTACAATGAGCAGTTCTTC
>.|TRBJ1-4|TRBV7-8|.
CASSLALYTTNEKLFF
TGTGCCAGCAGCTTAGCCCTCTATACAACTAATGAAAAACTGTTTTTT
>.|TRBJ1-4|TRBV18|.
CASSPTREKLFF
TGTGCCAGCTCACCAACGAGGGAAAAACTGTTTTTT
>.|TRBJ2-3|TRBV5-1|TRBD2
CASSRGLAGSTDTQYF
TGCGCCAGCAGCCGGGGGCTAGCGGGGTCCACAGATACGCAGTATTTT
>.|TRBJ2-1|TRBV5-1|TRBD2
CASSLVRESGEQFF
TGCGCCAGCAGCTTGGTGCGGGAGAGTGGTGAGCAGTTCTTC
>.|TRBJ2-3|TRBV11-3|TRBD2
CASSRGGGGRTDTQYF
TGTGCCAGCAGCCGGGGGGGCGGGGGGCGTACAGATACGCAGTATTTT
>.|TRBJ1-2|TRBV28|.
CASSTTGPPYGYTF
TGTGCCAGCAGCACGACAGGCCCGCCCTATGGCTACACCTTC
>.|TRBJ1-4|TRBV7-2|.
CASSFLSTTNEKLFF
TGTGCCAGCAGCTTCCTATCAACAACTAATGAAAAACTGTTTTTT
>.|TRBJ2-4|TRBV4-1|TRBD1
CASSTQGAPKNIQYF
TGCGCCAGCAGCACCCAGGGGGCGCCCAAAAACATTCAGTACTTC
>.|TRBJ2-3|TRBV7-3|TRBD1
CASSLSGGSGDTQYF
TGTGCCAGCAGCTTATCAGGGGGCAGTGGAGATACGCAGTATTTT
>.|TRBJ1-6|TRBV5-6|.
CASSPESGINSPLHF
TGTGCCAGCAGCCCGGAGTCGGGGATAAATTCACCCCTCCACTTT
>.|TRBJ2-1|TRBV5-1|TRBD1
CASKSGQGVGEQFF
TGCGCCAGCAAATCGGGACAGGGTGTCGGTGAGCAGTTCTTC
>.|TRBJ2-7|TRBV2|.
CASERGYEQYF
TGTGCCAGCGAAAGAGGGTACGAGCAGTACTTC
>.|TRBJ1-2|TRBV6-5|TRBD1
CASSGQGNGYTF
TGTGCCAGCTCTGGACAGGGGAACGGCTACACCTTC
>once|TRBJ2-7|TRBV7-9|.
CASSPRGTGFYEQYF
TGTGCCAGCAGTCCCCGCGGGACGGGGTTTTACGAGCAGTACTTC
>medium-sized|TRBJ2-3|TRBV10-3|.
CAISEGGSDTDTQYF
TGTGCCATCAGTGAGGGGGGGAGTGACACAGATACGCAGTATTTT
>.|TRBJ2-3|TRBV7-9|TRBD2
CASSLARTSGTDTQYF
TGTGCCAGCAGCTTAGCCCGGACTAGCGGCACAGATACGCAGTATTTT
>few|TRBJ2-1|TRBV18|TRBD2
CASSPASGRAGDEQFF
TGTGCCAGCTCACCAGCTAGCGGGAGGGCCGGGGATGAGCAGTTCTTC
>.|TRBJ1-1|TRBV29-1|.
CSTLTVNTKAFF
TGCAGCACCCTGACGGTGAACACTAAAGCTTTCTTT
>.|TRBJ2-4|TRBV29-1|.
CSVSPTSGTYKNIQYF
TGCAGCGTTTCCCCAACTTCCGGGACTTACAAAAACATTCAGTACTTC
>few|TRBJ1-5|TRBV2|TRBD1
CASSGDRGNQPQHF
TGTGCCAGCAGCGGGGACAGGGGAAATCAGCCCCAGCATTTT